A single sample gave rise to the 2 T cell receptor beta chains below, sequenced in a study of blood T cell repertoires in COVID-19. Clones were sequenced by immunoSEQ multiplex PCR, and TCRdb holds only the in-frame ones, with some missing. The data hold about 59,000 clones, with less than 90% observed a single time. Sample: peripheral blood. All receptors derive from a man at least 80 years old in a cohort sampled during active COVID-19.

The chain uses TRBV7-5 and TRBJ2-2; no check of the table's D call, TRBD1, against the DNA was made. TRBV7-5 is flagged as a pseudogene. CDR3 length equals 20 residues. The CDR3 spells CARSLINKCGTGGETGELFF. The CDR3 DNA sequence: TGTGCCAGAAGCTTAATAAATAAGTGCGGGACAGGGGGCGAGACCGGGGAGCTGTTTTTT.

The CDR3 is CASSSLSTGNTIYF. The CDR3 coding sequence is TGTGCCAGCAGTTCACTAAGTACCGGAAACACCATATATTTT. The chain is built from TRBV27 and TRBJ1-3; unclear D gene. CDR3 size: 14 residues. V dropped 4 bases and J dropped 4 bases, with 11 bases sitting between them. Germline CDR1 MNHEY, CDR2 SMNVEV (reference sequence).